One T cell receptor (beta chain) is described in this entry. Its antigen is not identified. The source of the sample is a study of OX40 agonist ivuxolimab in advanced cancers. Broader study findings: Also present in some nonresponders was a low level of normalized T-cell clonal expansion.

Some clones are missing from TCRdb's copy, which holds only in-frame ones; the method was immunoSEQ multiplex PCR. The sample has 55,000 to 80,000 clones; roughly 84% are singletons. The CDR3 is made up of 14 amino acids. J gave up 1 base and V 5 bases, and 5 bases lay outside the gene matches. Per germline, CDR1 SGHTA and CDR2 FQGNSA. The TCR originated in an adult with an advanced solid tumor such as melanoma, head and neck, liver or kidney cancer. The genes are TRBV7-2 and TRBJ2-7, with 7 positions matching TRBD1. The sequencing here drew on CD4+ or CD8+ T cells sorted from blood, taken in a trial of the OX40 agonist ivuxolimab. CDR3 residues: CASSLDRQSYEQYF. CDR3 coding DNA: TGTGCCAGCAGCCTGGACAGGCAATCCTACGAGCAGTACTTC.